This T cell receptor beta chain was obtained from a study of shared clonotypes between healthy human individuals. In the original analysis: ImmunoSEQ gave junction-only sequences without quality scores, so filtering differed. Using immunoSEQ multiplex PCR, the repertoire was profiled, and TCRdb retains in-frame clones only, with some absent. For V, J and clone size, that table is used; D and trimming come from the DNA. This sample yields millions of clones, of which around 96% are seen a single time; 0.9% to 1.3% belongs to the top ten. Findings and caveats of the study: The generation probabilities recorded for non-shared clonotypes fell below those of clonotypes shared by all four donors. The donor pool, a small one, limited the genetic and exposure-history diversity represented. An expected dependence of interdonor clonotype sharing on sequencing depth was noted.

The naive CD8 fraction comprised CD45RO-negative cells positively selected for CCR7 and excluded terminally differentiated effector memory CD45RA+ cells. Germline CDR1 and CDR2: SGHVS and FNYEAQ. The CDR3 is 15 residues long. Trimming at V came to 5 bases and at J to 2 bases, leaving 6 bases not matched to a gene. A word on this clone: Its antigen remains unknown.

This sequence originates from a man aged 18 to 30 in good health. The chain joins TRBV7-6 to TRBJ2-3; 8 bases agree with TRBD2. The specimen sequenced was naive CD8+ T cells sorted from blood. DNA for the CDR3: TGTGCCAGCAGCCTCGAAGCGGGAGCCACAGATACGCAGTATTTT. Amino acid sequence: CASSLEAGATDTQYF.